The 31 T cell receptor beta chains presented below share a single source sample, sequenced in a study of response to subunit inactivated influenza vaccine. TCRdb re-analysed the RT-PCR reads in MiXCR, keeping a single row per CDR3 protein. The sample records about 580,000 distinct CDR3 sequences, around 15% being singletons. The material was PBMCs from blood, obtained about 11 days after vaccination. Receptors were obtained from a man between 45 and 60 years old who received an inactivated influenza vaccine.

The rearrangement links TRBV4-1 to TRBJ1-2; no clear D gene. The CDR3 consists of 15 residues. From germline, CDR1 is MGHRA and CDR2 YSYEKL. Trimming removed 4 bases from V and 3 bases from J, with 15 bases in between. CDR3 nucleotide sequence: TGCGCCAGCAGCCCCGAATCGGGTCTCGACTATGGCTACACCTTC. Its translation: CASSPESGLDYGYTF.

This clonotype was seen a few times. The rearrangement joins TRBV24-1 to TRBJ2-1, with TRBD2 matching over 8 bases. Germline CDR1 is KGHDR and CDR2 is SFDVKD. The CDR3 runs 16 residues. The V segment lost 0 bases and the J segment 7 bases; nucleotides outside the gene matches: 7. CDR3 bases: TGTGCCACCAGTGATTTGGAAGGGACTAGGGGGAATGAGCAGTTCTTC. Translation gives CATSDLEGTRGNEQFF.

The chain employs TRBV28 and TRBJ2-5; 7 bases match TRBD2. The length of the CDR3 is 12 residues. From germline, CDR1 is MDHEN and CDR2 SYDVKM. Losses at the gene ends were 10 bases for V and 4 bases for J; bases not matched to a gene: 6. The CDR3 sequence: CATQTSAETQYF. CDR3 DNA sequence: TGTGCCACCCAAACTAGCGCAGAGACCCAGTACTTC.

This rearrangement joins TRBV3-1 to TRBJ2-2; TRBD1 is a possible D gene (5 bases). The V gene lost 5 bases and the J gene lost 6 bases, with 13 bases spanning the gap. From germline, CDR1 is LGHDT and CDR2 YNNKEL (reference sequence). This CDR3 has 14 residues. As DNA, the CDR3 is TGTGCCAGCAGCAATATTGGACAAGCCGGGGAGCTGTTTTTT. Translating gives CASSNIGQAGELFF.

This clonotype has at least ten counts. This chain connects TRBV14 to TRBJ2-7; D possibly corresponds to TRBD1 (5 bases). The CDR3 covers 15 residues. CDR1 and CDR2 (germline): SGHDN, FVKESK. V was cut by 2 bases and J by 6 bases, with 17 bases left in between. In nucleotides, the CDR3 is TGTGCCAGCAGCCAAATCTGGGGCCTCAGAGGCGAGCAGTACTTC. Protein: CASSQIWGLRGEQYF.

The J gene is TRBJ1-1, the V gene TRBV24-1, with a weak D call TRBD1 (6 bases). Germline V gene sequence: CDR1 KGHDR, CDR2 SFDVKD. V was shortened by 3 bases and J by 4 bases, with 14 bases between the two germline ends. The CDR3 has 15 amino acids. Here the CDR3 DNA reads TGTGCCACCAGTGATAACACAGGGCTGAGCACTGAAGCTTTCTTT. Its protein is CATSDNTGLSTEAFF.

The chain joins TRBV12-3 or TRBV12-4 to TRBJ1-2; D is perhaps TRBD1 (5 bases). The CDR3 is made up of 13 amino acids. Between the trimmed V and J ends, which lost 7 bases and 0 bases, there was a span of 9 bases. The CDR3 region has the DNA TGTGCCAGCACCGCGGGGGCTAACTATGGCTACACCTTC. This translates into CASTAGANYGYTF.

This clonotype appeared a few times. CDR3 in amino acids: CASSTAGVDEQFF. The CDR3 DNA follows: TGTGCCAGCAGCACCGCGGGGGTTGATGAGCAGTTCTTC. The V gene is TRBV5-5, the J gene TRBJ2-1; 7 nucleotides match TRBD2. Trimming at V came to 4 bases and at J to 8 bases, leaving 6 bases not matched to a gene. CDR1 is SGHKS, CDR2 YYEKEE, per germline (reference sequence). The length of the CDR3 is 13 residues.

The V gene is TRBV6-1, the J gene TRBJ2-1, with D perhaps matching TRBD2 (6 bases). Trimming removed 4 bases at V and 2 bases at J, with 12 bases between. The length of the CDR3 is 15 residues. Germline CDR1 reads MNHNS; CDR2 reads SASEGT. Written as DNA, the CDR3 is TGTGCCAGCAGTGGGGGCGGGGTAGCCTACAATGAGCAGTTCTTC. It codes for CASSGGGVAYNEQFF.

J is TRBJ2-3 and V is TRBV6-1; 12 bases align to TRBD1. With 6 bases clipped from V and 5 bases from J, the junction kept 12 bases outside the gene matches. This CDR3 spans 17 amino acids. Germline V gene lookup returns CDR1 MNHNS and CDR2 SASEGT. In DNA form, the CDR3 reads TGTGCCAGCAGCCCCTCCCCGGGACAGGGGGCGGAAGATACGCAGTATTTT. Translated: CASSPSPGQGAEDTQYF.

This sequence joins TRBV6-2 or TRBV6-3 and TRBJ2-5, with D possibly being TRBD2 (5 bases). Germline values: CDR1 MNHEY, CDR2 SVGEGT. The V end was cut by 4 bases, the J end by 5 bases, with 8 bases between. The CDR3 is 12 residues long. CDR3: CASSWTPETQYF. CDR3 coding DNA: TGTGCCAGCAGTTGGACTCCGGAGACCCAGTACTTC.

This clonotype was counted between two and nine times. The chain joins TRBV7-9 to TRBJ2-7; no definite D call. Trimming shortened V by 0 bases and J by 3 bases, and 9 bases separated the two germline ends. The CDR3 totals 14 residues. CDR1 is SEHNR, CDR2 FQNEAQ, per germline (reference sequence). The DNA for the CDR3 is TGTGCCAGCAGCTTAGCTCCTCCAGGCTACGAGCAGTACTTC. It yields the protein CASSLAPPGYEQYF.

In its sample, this clonotype was seen once. This chain uses TRBV27 with TRBJ2-3; no firm D call. The V and J ends lost 5 bases and 0 bases respectively, with 12 bases between them. This CDR3 has 15 amino acids. Germline CDR1 is MNHEY and CDR2 is SMNVEV (reference sequence). The CDR3 DNA is TGTGCCAGCAGTCCCAATCGACAAAGCACAGATACGCAGTATTTT. This translates into CASSPNRQSTDTQYF.

The rearrangement links TRBV6-2 or TRBV6-3 to TRBJ1-2; D not certain. The CDR3 has 13 residues. V lost 6 bases and J lost 2, with 10 bases in between. Per germline, CDR1 MNHEY and CDR2 SVGEGT. The CDR3 here is CASSPQRNYGYTF. For the CDR3, the DNA is TGTGCCAGCAGCCCCCAGAGAAACTATGGCTACACCTTC.

The chain has TRBV7-9 and TRBJ2-2; no firm D call. The ends were cut back, 1 base at V and 0 bases at J, with 12 bases in the middle. Looked up from germline, CDR1 is SEHNR and CDR2 is FQNEAQ (reference sequence). The CDR3 length is 17 residues. Here the CDR3 DNA reads TGTGCCAGCAGCTTAGAGGTCGGGTACTCGAACACCGGGGAGCTGTTTTTT. Amino acid sequence: CASSLEVGYSNTGELFF. Filled out from reference TRBV7-9 and TRBJ2-2, the complete variable domain reads DTGVSQNPRHKITKRGQNVTFRCDPISEHNRLYWYRQTLGQGPEFLTYFQNEAQLEKSRLLSDRFSAERPKGSFSTLEIQRTEQGDSAMYLCASSLEVGYSNTGELFFGEGSRLTVL.

This clonotype was counted only a few times. The chain recombines TRBV9 with TRBJ2-7, with 10 bases matching TRBD1. The V gene end was trimmed by 3 bases and the J gene end by 5 bases; junction bases not matched to a gene: 14. CDR1 and CDR2 from the germline V gene are SGDLS and YYNGEE. The CDR3 contains 17 residues. In nucleotides, the CDR3 is TGTGCCAGCAGCGCTAACCCCGGGACAGGGGCTTCCAACGAGCAGTACTTC. Amino acids: CASSANPGTGASNEQYF.

The rearrangement links TRBV6-1 to TRBJ2-3; the D is unclear. CDR1 is MNHNS, CDR2 SASEGT, per germline. This CDR3 is built from 15 residues. V was trimmed by 7 bases and J by 0 bases, leaving 14 bases between them. The CDR3 is CASKRRRASTDTQYF. The CDR3 nucleotides are TGTGCCAGCAAAAGGAGAAGGGCTAGCACAGATACGCAGTATTTT.

In this sample, this clonotype turned up a few times. The chain links TRBV3-1 to TRBJ2-1; D ambiguous. The V gene's germline CDR1 is LGHDT and CDR2 YNNKEL (reference sequence). V gave up 0 bases and J gave up 5 bases, with 11 bases separating them. This CDR3 contains 15 residues. CDR3 residues: CASSQDRLDDNEQFF. The CDR3 DNA sequence: TGTGCCAGCAGCCAAGATCGGCTAGACGACAATGAGCAGTTCTTC.

Ten or more counts support this clonotype. The J gene is TRBJ2-7, the V gene TRBV5-6; TRBD2 matches at 7 bases. This CDR3 spans 16 amino acids. With V trimmed by 0 bases and J by 5 bases, 11 bases remained unmatched. CDR1 and CDR2 from the germline V gene are SGHDT and YYEEEE. CDR3 in DNA: TGTGCCAGCAGCTTGGAACCAGCGGGGAGACCAGACGAGCAGTACTTC. Translating it yields CASSLEPAGRPDEQYF.

A few counts support this clonotype. This sequence joins TRBV7-8 and TRBJ2-2, with 8 bases aligning to TRBD2. Germline CDR1 and CDR2: SGHVS and FQNEAQ. V shed 5 bases and J 0 bases; nucleotides not matched to a gene: 8. CDR3 length: 17 residues. CDR3 loop: CASSLFETSANTGELFF. The CDR3 DNA reads TGTGCCAGCAGCCTTTTCGAGACTAGCGCGAACACCGGGGAGCTGTTTTTT.

The rearrangement links TRBV28 to TRBJ2-5; D is perhaps TRBD2 (6 bases). This CDR3 contains 13 residues. V lost 1 base and J 7 bases, leaving 10 bases between the germline ends. Per germline, CDR1 MDHEN and CDR2 SYDVKM. The CDR3: CASSLSAAGTQYF. DNA for the CDR3: TGTGCCAGCAGTTTATCCGCAGCGGGGACCCAGTACTTC. Together with reference TRBV28 and TRBJ2-5, the CDR3 gives the full variable domain: DVKVTQSSRYLVKRTGEKVFLECVQDMDHENMFWYRQDPGLGLRLIYFSYDVKMKEKGDIPEGYSVSREKKERFSLILESASTNQTSMYLCASSLSAAGTQYFGPGTRLLVL.

This clonotype has only a few counts. The chain is built from TRBV10-3 and TRBJ2-7; D possibly corresponds to TRBD1 (5 bases). CDR3 size: 13 residues. V lost 7 bases, J lost 5 bases, and 15 bases lay in between. Germline V gene lookup returns CDR1 ENHRY and CDR2 SYGVKD. CDR3 residues: CAINTPGSHEQYF. Written as DNA, the CDR3 is TGTGCCATCAACACCCCAGGGTCCCACGAGCAGTACTTC.

V gene TRBV18 combines with J gene TRBJ2-1; D gene uncertain. Trimming pared 5 bases from V and 9 bases from J, leaving 8 bases between. Germline loops: CDR1 KGHSH, CDR2 LQKENI. This CDR3 contains 11 residues. CDR3 in amino acids: CASSKETEQFF. The CDR3 bases are TGTGCCAGCTCAAAGGAGACTGAGCAGTTCTTC.

In its sample, this clonotype was seen a few times. V gene TRBV7-9 combines with J gene TRBJ2-1; possibly TRBD1 or TRBD2 for D (6 bases each). The CDR3 is made up of 17 amino acids. The germline V and J ends were trimmed by 4 bases and 2 bases, with 18 bases remaining between them. Per the germline V gene, CDR1 is SEHNR and CDR2 is FQNEAQ (reference sequence). The CDR3 region has the DNA TGTGCCAGCAGCTACTCTTCTCGGGGGCCAACCTACAATGAGCAGTTCTTC. Its translation: CASSYSSRGPTYNEQFF.

This clonotype was counted only a few times. The rearrangement uses TRBV4-3 and TRBJ1-4, with a tentative D call TRBD1 (6 bases). The V gene's germline CDR1 is LGHNA and CDR2 YSLEER. The CDR3 is 14 amino acids. V gave up 3 bases and J gave up 5 bases, with 10 bases separating them. CDR3 amino acids: CASSQQQGNEKLFF. The CDR3 region has the DNA TGCGCCAGCAGCCAGCAACAGGGAAATGAAAAACTGTTTTTT.

In its sample, this clonotype was seen a few times. The chain joins TRBV20-1 to TRBJ2-7; D unclear. Trimming took off 2 bases at V and 5 bases at J, with 10 bases between the two ends. CDR1 is DFQATT and CDR2 is SNEGSKA in the germline V gene (reference sequence). CDR3 length: 12 amino acids. CDR3 amino acids: CSARPPRDEQYF. The CDR3 nucleotides read TGCAGTGCTAGACCCCCCCGCGACGAGCAGTACTTC.

This clonotype turned up a few times. This chain joins TRBV29-1 and TRBJ2-1, with 9 bases aligning to TRBD1. Germline CDR1 reads SQVTM; CDR2 reads ANQGSEA. The CDR3 contains 19 residues. With V trimmed by 4 bases and J by 3 bases, 19 bases remained unmatched. The CDR3 region has the DNA TGCAGCGTTGGGAAAAAGTCCGGGTCCGGGACAGGGATCTACAATGAGCAGTTCTTC. Translating gives CSVGKKSGSGTGIYNEQFF.

This sequence joins TRBV12-3 or TRBV12-4 and TRBJ2-7, with D perhaps matching TRBD1 or TRBD2 (5 bases each). Trimming stripped 0 bases from V and 3 bases from J, with 18 bases between. The CDR3 extends over 17 amino acids. This CDR3 reads CASSLARPGRNYYEQYF. The CDR3 DNA follows: TGTGCCAGCAGTTTAGCTCGACCGGGACGGAACTACTACGAGCAGTACTTC.

At least ten counts were recorded for this clonotype. V gene TRBV27 combines with J gene TRBJ2-3; TRBD2 matches 8 bases. Germline CDR1 and CDR2: MNHEY and SMNVEV (reference sequence). The V segment lost 4 bases and the J segment 2 bases; nucleotides outside the gene matches: 17. This CDR3 has 19 residues. CDR3 loop: CASSSGTSIHAPITDTQYF. The CDR3 region has the DNA TGTGCCAGCAGTTCCGGGACTAGTATCCATGCCCCTATCACAGATACGCAGTATTTT.

V gene TRBV7-2 combines with J gene TRBJ1-5; D ambiguous. V was clipped by 5 bases and J by 4 bases, with 15 bases between them. This CDR3 has 15 amino acids. The V gene's germline CDR1 is SGHTA and CDR2 FQGNSA. CDR3 nucleotides: TGTGCCAGCAGCCCTTACGGCAGGTCGAATCAGCCCCAGCATTTT. Protein product: CASSPYGRSNQPQHF.

This clonotype is a singleton in its sample. The chain uses TRBV11-1 and TRBJ2-1, with 7 positions matching TRBD1. The germline gives CDR1 SGHAT, CDR2 FQDESV (reference sequence). This CDR3 contains 15 residues. V trimming: 1 base; J trimming: 13 bases; junction bases outside the gene matches: 13. CDR3 nucleotide sequence: TGTGCCAGCAGCTTAGTTTCGCTAACAGGGGCCGACCAGTTCTTC. Translation gives CASSLVSLTGADQFF.